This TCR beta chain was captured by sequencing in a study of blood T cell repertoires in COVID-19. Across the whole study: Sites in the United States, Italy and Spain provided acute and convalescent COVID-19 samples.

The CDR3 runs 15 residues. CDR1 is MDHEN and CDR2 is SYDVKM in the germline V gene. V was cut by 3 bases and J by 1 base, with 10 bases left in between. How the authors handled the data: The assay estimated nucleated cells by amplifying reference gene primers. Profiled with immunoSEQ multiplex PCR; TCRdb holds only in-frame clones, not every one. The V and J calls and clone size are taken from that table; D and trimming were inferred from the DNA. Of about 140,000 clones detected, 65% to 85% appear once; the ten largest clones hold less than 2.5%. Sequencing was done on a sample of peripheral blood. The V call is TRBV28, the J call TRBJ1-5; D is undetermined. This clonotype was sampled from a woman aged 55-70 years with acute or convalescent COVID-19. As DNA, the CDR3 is TGTGCCAGCAGTTTCTCCGGGAACAGCAATCAGCCCCAGCATTTT. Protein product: CASSFSGNSNQPQHF. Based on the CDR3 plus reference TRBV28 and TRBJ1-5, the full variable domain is DVKVTQSSRYLVKRTGEKVFLECVQDMDHENMFWYRQDPGLGLRLIYFSYDVKMKEKGDIPEGYSVSREKKERFSLILESASTNQTSMYLCASSFSGNSNQPQHFGDGTRLSIL.